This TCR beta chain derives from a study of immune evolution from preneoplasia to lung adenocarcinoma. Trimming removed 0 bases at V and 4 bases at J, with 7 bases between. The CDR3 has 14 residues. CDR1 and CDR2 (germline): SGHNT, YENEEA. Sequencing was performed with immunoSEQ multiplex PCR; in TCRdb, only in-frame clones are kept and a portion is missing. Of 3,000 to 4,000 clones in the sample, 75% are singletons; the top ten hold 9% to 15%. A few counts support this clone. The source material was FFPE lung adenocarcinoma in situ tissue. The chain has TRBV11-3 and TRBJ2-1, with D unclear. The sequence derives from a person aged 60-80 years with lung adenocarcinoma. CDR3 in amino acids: CASSLERMYNEQFF. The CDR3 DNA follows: TGTGCCAGCAGCTTAGAACGGATGTACAATGAGCAGTTCTTC.